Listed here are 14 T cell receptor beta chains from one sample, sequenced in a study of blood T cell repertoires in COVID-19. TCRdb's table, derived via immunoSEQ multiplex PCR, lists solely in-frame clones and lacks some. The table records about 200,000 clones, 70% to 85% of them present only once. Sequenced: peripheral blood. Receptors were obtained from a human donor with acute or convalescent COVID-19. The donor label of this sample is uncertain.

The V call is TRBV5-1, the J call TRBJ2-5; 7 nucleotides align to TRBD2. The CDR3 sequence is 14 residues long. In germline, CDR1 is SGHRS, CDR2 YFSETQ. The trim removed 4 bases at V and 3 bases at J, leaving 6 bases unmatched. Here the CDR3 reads CASSLSSGEETQYF. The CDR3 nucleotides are TGCGCCAGCAGCCTCTCTAGCGGAGAAGAGACCCAGTACTTC.

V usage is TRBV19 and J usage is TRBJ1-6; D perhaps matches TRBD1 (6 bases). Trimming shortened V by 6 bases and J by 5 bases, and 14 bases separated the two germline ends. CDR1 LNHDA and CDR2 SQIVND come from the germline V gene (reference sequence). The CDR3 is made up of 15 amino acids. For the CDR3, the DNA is TGTGCCAGTAGATTCGACAGGAGTAATAATTCACCCCTCCACTTT. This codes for CASRFDRSNNSPLHF.

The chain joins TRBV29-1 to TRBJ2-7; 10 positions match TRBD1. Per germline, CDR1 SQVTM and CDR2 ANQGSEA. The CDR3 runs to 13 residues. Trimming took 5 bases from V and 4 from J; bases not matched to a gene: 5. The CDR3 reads CSVIRTGGYEQYF. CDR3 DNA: TGCAGCGTTATCAGGACAGGGGGTTACGAGCAGTACTTC.

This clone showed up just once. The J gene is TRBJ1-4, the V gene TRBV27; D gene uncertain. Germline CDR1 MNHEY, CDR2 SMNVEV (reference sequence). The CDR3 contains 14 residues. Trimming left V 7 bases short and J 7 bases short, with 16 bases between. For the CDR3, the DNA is TGTGCCAGCACTACCCGGGGAGGAGGTGAAAAACTGTTTTTT. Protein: CASTTRGGGEKLFF.

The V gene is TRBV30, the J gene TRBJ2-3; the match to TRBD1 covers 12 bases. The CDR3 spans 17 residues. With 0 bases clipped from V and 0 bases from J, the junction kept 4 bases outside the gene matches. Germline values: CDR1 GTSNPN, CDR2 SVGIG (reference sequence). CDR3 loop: CAWSVRDRGRSTDTQYF. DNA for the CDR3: TGTGCCTGGAGTGTCCGGGACAGGGGGCGAAGCACAGATACGCAGTATTTT.

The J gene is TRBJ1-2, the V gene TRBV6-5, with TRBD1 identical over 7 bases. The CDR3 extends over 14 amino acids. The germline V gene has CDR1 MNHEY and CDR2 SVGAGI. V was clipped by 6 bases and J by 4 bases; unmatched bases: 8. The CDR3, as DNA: TGTGCCAGCAGGTCCCCTACAGGGGCCTATGGCTACACCTTC. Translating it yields CASRSPTGAYGYTF.

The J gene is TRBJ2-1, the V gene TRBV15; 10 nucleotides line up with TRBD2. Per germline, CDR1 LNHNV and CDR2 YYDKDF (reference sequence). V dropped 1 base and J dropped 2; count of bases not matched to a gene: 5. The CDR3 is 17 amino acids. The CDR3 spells CATSRGASGSAYNEQFF. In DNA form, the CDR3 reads TGTGCCACCAGCAGAGGGGCTAGCGGGAGCGCCTACAATGAGCAGTTCTTC.

The CDR3 spells CASSPTTRQPQHF. The DNA for the CDR3 is TGTGCCAGCTCACCAACCACAAGACAGCCCCAGCATTTT. V usage is TRBV18 and J usage is TRBJ1-5; the D is unclear. Germline V CDR1 and CDR2: KGHSH, LQKENI. With 2 bases removed from V and 7 bases from J, the gap between germline ends came to 9 bases. The CDR3 sequence is 13 residues long.

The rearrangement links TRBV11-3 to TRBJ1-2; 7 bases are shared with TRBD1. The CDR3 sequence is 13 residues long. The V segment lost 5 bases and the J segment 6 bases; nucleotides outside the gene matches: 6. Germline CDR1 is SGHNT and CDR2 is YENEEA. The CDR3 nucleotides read TGTGCCAGCAGCCAGGGGGGTCTAAATGGCTACACCTTC. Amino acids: CASSQGGLNGYTF. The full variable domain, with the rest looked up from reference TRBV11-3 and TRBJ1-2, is EAGVVQSPRYKIIEKKQPVAFWCNPISGHNTLYWYLQNLGQGPELLIRYENEEAVDDSQLPKDRFSAERLKGVDSTLKIQPAELGDSAVYLCASSQGGLNGYTFGSGTRLTVV.

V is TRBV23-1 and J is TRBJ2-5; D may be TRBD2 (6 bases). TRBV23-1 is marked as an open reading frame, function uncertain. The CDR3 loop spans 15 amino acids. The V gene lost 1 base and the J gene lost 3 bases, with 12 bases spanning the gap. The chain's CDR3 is CASSQLNSGKETQYF. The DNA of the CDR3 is TGCGCCAGCAGTCAATTGAATAGCGGAAAAGAGACCCAGTACTTC.

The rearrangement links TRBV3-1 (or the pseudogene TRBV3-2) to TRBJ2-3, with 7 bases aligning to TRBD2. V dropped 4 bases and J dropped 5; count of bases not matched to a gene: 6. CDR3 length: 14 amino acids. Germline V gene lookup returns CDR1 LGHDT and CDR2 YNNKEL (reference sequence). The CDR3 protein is CASSLREAGDTQYF. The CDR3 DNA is TGTGCCAGCAGCCTCCGGGAGGCGGGAGATACGCAGTATTTT.

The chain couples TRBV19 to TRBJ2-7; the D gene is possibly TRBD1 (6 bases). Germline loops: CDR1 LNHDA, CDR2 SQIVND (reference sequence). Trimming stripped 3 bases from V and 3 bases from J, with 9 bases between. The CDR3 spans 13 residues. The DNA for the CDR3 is TGTGCCAGTAGTATTCAAGGGGGCTACGAGCAGTACTTC. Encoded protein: CASSIQGGYEQYF.

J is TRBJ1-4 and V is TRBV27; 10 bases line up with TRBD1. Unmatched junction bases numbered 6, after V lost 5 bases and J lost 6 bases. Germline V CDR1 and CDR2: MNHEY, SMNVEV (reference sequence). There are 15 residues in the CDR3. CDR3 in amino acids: CASSPPGQGYEKLFF. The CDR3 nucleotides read TGTGCCAGCAGTCCACCGGGACAGGGGTATGAAAAACTGTTTTTT.

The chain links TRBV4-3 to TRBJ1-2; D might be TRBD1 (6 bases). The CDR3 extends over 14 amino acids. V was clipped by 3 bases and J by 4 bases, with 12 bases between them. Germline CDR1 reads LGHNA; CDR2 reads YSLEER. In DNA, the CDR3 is TGCGCCAGCAGCCAGGGACACGCCGCCTATGGCTACACCTTC. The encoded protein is CASSQGHAAYGYTF.